This record looks at one T cell receptor beta chain sequence and its context. Each CDR3 protein is one row after TCRdb ran MiXCR on the 5' RACE reads. Here the sample spans about 200,000 distinct CDR3 sequences, around 9.1% being singletons. Trimming left V 3 bases short and J 4 bases short, with 15 bases between. Germline CDR1 reads KGHSH; CDR2 reads LQKENI. The CDR3 sequence is 15 residues long. This record comes from a study of T-cell memory formation after mild COVID-19. The TCR comes from a man younger than 35 who had mild COVID-19 (a few samples of this study predate the infection). Cell type and time point are not known. The chain employs TRBV18 and TRBJ1-2; D is uncertain. The sample comprised PBMCs or a T cell subset sorted from them (not recorded which). CDR3 amino acids: CASSPPEAASYGYTF. Written as DNA, the CDR3 is TGTGCCAGCTCACCGCCGGAGGCAGCCAGCTATGGCTACACCTTC.